This TCR beta chain was captured in a study of T cell responses to AZD1222 COVID-19 vaccine (dated by TCRdb to about 2021). Study-wide context: AZD1222 recipients given second doses at about 4 weeks or at about 12 weeks were pooled, since spike-specific TCR depth and breadth were not found to differ between the two schedules. A total of 233 trial participants underwent TCR sequencing, of whom 207 received two doses of AZD1222 and some 26 received two doses of the MenACWY control vaccine. Trial participants were enrolled by age into subgroups of 18-55, 56-69 and 70-plus years, and around 140, 26 and 57 TCR-sequenced participants, respectively, were included in these subgroups. What the study reported, not specific to this receptor: Epitopes outside the regions mutated in the B.1.351 and B.1.1.7 variants were reportedly recognized by nearly half of the unique spike-specific TCRs. Participants were mostly white British, with more females than males. The authors suggested clonal diversity may have been underestimated. CD4 TCRs associated with the vaccine covered the entire spike protein, and the dominant responses were in regions 160-218 and 743-854. Conclusions about previously exposed vaccinees are limited because only five to seven AZD1222 recipients were SARS-CoV-2 seropositive at baseline. After two AZD1222 doses, spike-specific TCR breadth and depth were significantly higher than at day 0 and than in MenACWY recipients. In the small 56-69-year group, the increase in depth fell short of significance, most likely because of low power. Because no day 14 peak-response samples were available, repertoires were characterized only after the peak T cell response.

According to the study, the label for this sample's time point signals: baseline before first vaccination. Samples from vaccinated people were obtained from the UK trials COV001 and COV002, which included a single-blind randomized controlled phase 2/3 trial of AZD1222 (ChAdOx1 nCoV-19) in healthy adults. Trial participant PBMC samples were collected at day 0 and day 28 after the second dose for TCRbeta chain sequencing. The CDR3 regions of human TCRbeta chains were subjected to immunosequencing. Per the original workflow: TCRs in the repertoires were matched against a reference library of SARS-CoV-2-specific TCRs that had been generated with the MIRA antigen-specificity platform. Breadth meant the fraction of unique TCRs that were SARS-CoV-2-associated, whereas depth meant the fraction of total T cells that were SARS-CoV-2-associated. Using the MIRA data, every spike-specific TCR was mapped to the spike region that the TCR reacted to and assigned to either a CD4 or a CD8 class. Log10-transformed breadth and depth values were compared by one-way ANOVA with Sidak's multiple comparisons tests. TCRdb took over this immuneACCESS table, retaining in-frame rearrangements with V and J assigned. Such tables are incomplete; in checked studies, under half of the missing clones stem from an unresolved V gene, and the remainder is unexplained. The V and J calls and clone size are taken from that table; D and trimming were inferred from the DNA. The sample profile shows 130,000 or so clones; just over 90% of them were found once. The leading ten clones occupy 6.9% of the sample.

Reading from cysteine to phenylalanine, the CDR3 counts 14 amino acids. CDR3 DNA is the only sequence kept; it has 42 bases, read in frame from the first base. The germline V gene specifies SQVTM as CDR1 and ANQGSEA as CDR2. V is cut by 1 base and J by 2 bases, and the space between the germline ends is 12 bases. About this clone itself: It lacks a known antigen. Per-base quality was not reported, and no clone a single base away is much larger than it.

The chain is made from TRBV29-1 and TRBJ2-7; the D segment might be TRBD1 or TRBD2, since each matches 5 bases. The origin of this receptor is an adult in good health. The starting material was peripheral blood, obtained on day 0 of AZD1222 vaccination. The CDR3 region: CSVEAGGTAYEQYF. The DNA is TGCAGCGTTGAAGCTGGGGGAACGGCCTACGAGCAGTACTTC.